This TCR beta chain was recovered during a study of human T cells and chemical hapten exposure (dated by TCRdb to the early 2020s). Regarding the research as a whole: Libraries were pooled for sequencing, and variation in per-sample TCR yields was attributed mainly to small differences in library volumes within the pool. In alopecia patients, the study followed how the peripheral blood TCR repertoire changed in vivo over primary and secondary sensitization to diphenylcyclopropenone (DPC), a hapten. Both TCR alpha and TCR beta chains were sequenced from each blood RNA sample.

Results and caveats for the whole study, not just this receptor: No change with DPC sensitization was found in the number of TCRs above 1 in 1000 frequency, and no evidence of global repertoire structure alterations was found. Repeated subsampling changed both the strength of the expansion versus patch-test correlation and the threshold at which that correlation became significant.

This clonotype was recorded many times. It lacks a known antigen. No per-base quality is available; no much larger clone lies one base away. The sample's time point label, decoded: healthy volunteer bleed at 2 weeks. Total RNA was extracted from unfractionated whole blood that had been collected in Tempus Blood RNA tubes. Five or six healthy volunteers acted as controls for TCR sequencing and had blood drawn at day 0, 2 weeks and 6 weeks. The receptor library was made with RACE. The instrument was a NextSeq 500. During library preparation, unique molecular identifiers were attached to individual cDNA molecules so that TCRs could be counted quantitatively and reproducibly. In the source study's methods: A median of about 100,000 TCRs per sample was observed, with a range of about 23,224 to 750,000. V, J and CDR3 annotation of the TCR reads was carried out using the Decombinator software suite. For PS versus PT1 abundance plots, all samples were subsampled to the same number of TCRs (28,000). Expanded TCRs were defined as absent before sensitization and observed at least eight times at the 2-week time point. TCRdb's own reprocessing of the public reads used fastp at Q25 and MiXCR and kept productive beta chains. Rows are combined by CDR3 protein, so each entry shows the most common genes and DNA. None of the V and J calls come from the authors' own analysis; TCRdb made them. This sample lists 45,000 or so distinct CDR3 sequences; almost 4.5% were detected once. Jointly, the top ten make up around 5.8% of the sample.

Reading the germline V gene gives CDR1 SQVTM and CDR2 ANQGSEA. The CDR3 measures 12 amino acids from cysteine to phenylalanine. Only the CDR3 portion is preserved as DNA: 36 bases, with reading frame beginning at the first base. Trimming at the junction amounts to 8 bases on V and 9 bases on J, and the germline ends lie 20 bases apart. Sequencing used whole blood. The TCR was taken from a human donor in good health. Some clones in this sample may be carry-over from other donors' samples. The chain is assembled from TRBV29-1 and TRBJ2-7; the D gene is tentatively TRBD1 or TRBD2, each matching 6 bases. The encoded CDR3 is CSSRQEGGRQYF. The DNA sequence reads TGCAGCTCTAGACAGGAGGGTGGCCGGCAGTACTTC.